This T cell receptor beta chain originates from a study of blood T cell repertoires in COVID-19. Details on this clone: This could be a read error, since a much larger clone is one nucleotide away. Other DNA sequences in the sample encode the same CDR3.

TCRdb keeps only in-frame clones here, not all; method: immunoSEQ multiplex PCR. The sample contains approximately 90,000 clones, roughly 84% of which appear only once. This clonotype was sampled from a man aged 55 to 70 with acute or convalescent COVID-19. Sequenced material: peripheral blood.

The CDR3 region is CASSPGETQYF. The CDR3, as DNA: TGTGCCAGCAGCCCCGGGGAGACCCAGTACTTC. The chain has TRBV11-2 and TRBJ2-5; D not certain. In germline, CDR1 is SGHAT, CDR2 FQNNGV. V was shortened by 5 bases and J by 5 bases, with 6 bases between the two germline ends. This CDR3 is 11 amino acids long.